Listed here are 15 T cell receptor beta chains from one sample, sequenced in a study of T cell responses to AZD1222 COVID-19 vaccine. The protocol was immunoSEQ multiplex PCR, while the TCRdb copy is restricted to in-frame clones and leaves out a portion. The table records about 120,000 clones, around 90% of them present only once. Specimen: peripheral blood, collected 28 days after the second dose of the MenACWY control vaccine. The source is an adult who received the MenACWY meningococcal vaccine as a control.

The gene calls are TRBV27 and TRBJ2-1; D is possibly TRBD2 (8 bases). The V gene lost 5 bases and the J gene lost 3 bases, with 17 bases spanning the gap. This CDR3 region has 16 residues. Germline lookup yields CDR1 MNHEY and CDR2 SMNVEV (reference sequence). The CDR3 sequence is CASSLSGGGFYNEQFF. The CDR3 DNA reads as TGTGCCAGCAGTCTCTCGGGAGGGGGCTTCTACAATGAGCAGTTCTTC.

Regarding this clone: This sample also contains other DNA sequences that code for the same CDR3. This sequence joins TRBV9 and TRBJ2-7; 12 nucleotides agree with TRBD2. The trim removed 3 bases at V and 5 bases at J, leaving 6 bases unmatched. CDR1 and CDR2 from the germline V gene are SGDLS and YYNGEE. This CDR3 is built from 15 residues. The CDR3 sequence is CASSGELAGGHEQYF. CDR3 in DNA: TGTGCCAGCAGCGGCGAACTAGCGGGAGGCCACGAGCAGTACTTC.

The V and J genes are TRBV7-9 and TRBJ1-4, with unresolved D. CDR1 is SEHNR, CDR2 FQNEAQ, per germline (reference sequence). The V end lost 1 base, the J end lost 7 bases, and 13 bases lay between the germline ends. This CDR3 is 15 amino acids long. In nucleotides, the CDR3 is TGTGCCAGCAGCTTAGACGGAGCCTGGAGTGAAAAACTGTTTTTT. Encoded protein: CASSLDGAWSEKLFF.

V and J are TRBV28 and TRBJ1-5; D perhaps matches TRBD1 (6 bases). The V gene's germline CDR1 is MDHEN and CDR2 SYDVKM. The CDR3 length is 15 residues. The V and J ends lost 6 bases and 2 bases respectively, with 14 bases between them. CDR3 in DNA: TGTGCCAGCAGCGCGGGGGGCGGTGGCAATCAGCCCCAGCATTTT. It encodes CASSAGGGGNQPQHF.

This clone occurred once. The V call is TRBV5-8, the J call TRBJ1-2; D is uncertain. The germline V gene encodes CDR1 SGHTS and CDR2 YDEGEE. The germline V and J ends were trimmed by 4 bases and 5 bases, with 15 bases remaining between them. CDR3 length: 14 residues. CDR3: CASSGGSLAYGYTF. Written as DNA, the CDR3 is TGTGCCAGCAGCGGCGGGTCATTGGCTTATGGCTACACCTTC.

This chain uses TRBV5-4 with TRBJ1-6; D unclear. The CDR3 covers 15 residues. CDR1 is SGHNT, CDR2 YYREEE, per germline (reference sequence). The V end was cut by 0 bases, the J end by 7 bases, with 11 bases between. Here the CDR3 reads CASSLDSAVNSPLHF. DNA of the CDR3: TGTGCCAGCAGCTTGGACTCTGCCGTAAATTCACCCCTCCACTTT.

As to this clone: In the same sample, other DNA sequences code for this CDR3. The chain employs TRBV7-8 and TRBJ2-7; D is possibly TRBD1 or TRBD2 (5 bases each). The CDR3 sequence is 14 residues long. Germline V gene sequence: CDR1 SGHVS, CDR2 FQNEAQ. V lost 4 bases to trimming and J lost 3 bases, with 13 bases between them. CDR3 amino acids: CASSSSGTHYEQYF. DNA for the CDR3: TGTGCCAGCAGCTCCTCCGGGACGCACTACGAGCAGTACTTC.

This rearrangement joins TRBV28 to TRBJ1-2, with D possibly matching TRBD1 (6 bases). The germline gives CDR1 MDHEN, CDR2 SYDVKM. The CDR3 sequence is 15 residues long. V gave up 7 bases and J gave up 2 bases, with 17 bases separating them. The CDR3 here is CASMGGGVQNYGYTF. CDR3 coding DNA: TGTGCCAGCATGGGGGGCGGTGTCCAAAACTATGGCTACACCTTC.

Here the CDR3 DNA reads TGTGCCAGCAGTTCCACCGGGACAGGAAATGAAAAACTGTTTTTT. The encoded protein is CASSSTGTGNEKLFF. The chain combines TRBV27 with TRBJ1-4, with 8 bases identical to TRBD1. The junction had 6 bases not matched to a gene; V was cut back by 4 bases and J by 5 bases. The CDR3 extends over 15 amino acids. CDR1 and CDR2 (germline): MNHEY, SMNVEV (reference sequence).

This chain links TRBV28 with TRBJ1-3; 7 positions agree with TRBD1. The CDR3 contains 15 residues. The trim removed 7 bases at V and 0 bases at J, leaving 6 bases unmatched. The germline CDR1 and CDR2 sequences are MDHEN and SYDVKM. CDR3 region: CASKLTGSSGNTIYF. In nucleotides, the CDR3 is TGTGCCAGCAAGCTGACAGGGAGCTCTGGAAACACCATATATTTT.

The chain couples TRBV18 to TRBJ2-2, with TRBD2 matching 9 bases. Germline loops: CDR1 KGHSH, CDR2 LQKENI. This CDR3 region has 17 residues. Trimming cost V 3 bases and J 1 base; bases outside gene matches: 6. CDR3 DNA: TGTGCCAGCTCACCCGCCGCTAGCGGGAAGAACACCGGGGAGCTGTTTTTT. This encodes CASSPAASGKNTGELFF.

This chain joins TRBV3-1 (or the pseudogene TRBV3-2) and TRBJ2-1; D gene ambiguous. V shed 4 bases and J shed 0 bases, with 13 bases lying between them. CDR1 is LGHDT, CDR2 YNNKEL, per germline (reference sequence). The CDR3 length is 16 residues. DNA for the CDR3: TGTGCCAGCAGCCGAGTCAGCTCAAGCTCCTACAATGAGCAGTTCTTC. It translates to CASSRVSSSSYNEQFF.

This rearrangement joins TRBV27 to TRBJ2-7, with D possibly matching TRBD1 (6 bases). V was cut by 0 bases and J by 0 bases, with 12 bases left in between. Germline V lookup: CDR1 MNHEY, CDR2 SMNVEV (reference sequence). The CDR3 spans 16 residues. The CDR3 sequence: CASSLSRNRDSYEQYF. Written as DNA, the CDR3 is TGTGCCAGCAGTTTATCCAGAAACAGGGACTCCTACGAGCAGTACTTC.

The chain carries TRBV19 and TRBJ2-7; D not certain. Trimming cost V 1 base and J 2 bases, with 9 bases left between them. From germline, CDR1 is LNHDA and CDR2 SQIVND (reference sequence). The CDR3 totals 14 residues. CDR3 DNA sequence: TGTGCCAGTAGTATAGTGGCAGGTCCCTACGAGCAGTACTTC. As protein: CASSIVAGPYEQYF.

The CDR3 sequence: CASSFRDSRTDTQYF. The CDR3 DNA reads as TGTGCCAGCAGCTTCCGGGATTCAAGGACAGATACGCAGTATTTT. The chain employs TRBV11-2 and TRBJ2-3; possible D gene TRBD2, 5 bases. Trimming shortened V by 3 bases and J by 3 bases, and 13 bases separated the two germline ends. Germline CDR1 is SGHAT and CDR2 is FQNNGV. The CDR3 is 15 amino acids.